Only one count was recorded for the clone carrying this T cell receptor (beta chain). Original processing methods: Amplification of reference gene primers provided the estimated nucleated cell counts. The protocol was immunoSEQ multiplex PCR, while the TCRdb copy is restricted to in-frame clones and leaves out a portion. That table is the source of V, J and clone size, and D and trimming were worked out from the DNA. Of around 50,000 clones in the sample, roughly four fifths are singletons; the top ten hold 8.2%. The data are from a study of blood T cell repertoires in COVID-19. Study at large: Acute-phase and convalescent COVID-19 samples originated in the United States, Italy and Spain. Sources were T cells, B-cell-depleted T cells, or PBMCs; the material itself was cDNA or gDNA.

The V end was cut by 1 base, the J end by 2 bases, with 11 bases between. The CDR3 is 15 residues long. The germline CDR1 and CDR2 sequences are SGHRS and YFSETQ. The sample taken for sequencing was peripheral blood. V is TRBV5-1 and J is TRBJ2-3; a possible D gene is TRBD1 (6 bases). This receptor was taken from a woman of 80 years or more with acute or convalescent COVID-19. CDR3 DNA sequence: TGCGCCAGCAGCTTGACAGGGTACATCACAGATACGCAGTATTTT. This gives the protein CASSLTGYITDTQYF.